One and the same sample provided the 10 T cell receptor beta chains below, sequenced in a study of cytomegalovirus exposure and HLA in healthy donors. It was with 60 Vbeta and 13 Jbeta primers that the PCR ran. Clones were read by immunoSEQ multiplex PCR, and TCRdb kept only the in-frame ones, dropping some. This table has 120,000 to 150,000 clones, approximately 80% appearing once. Sequences were obtained from PBMCs. The source is a man aged 35 to 55 in good health and CMV-seronegative.

The CDR3 sequence is CASSASGYEQYF. CDR3 nucleotide sequence: TGTGCCAGCAGCGCCTCGGGCTACGAGCAGTACTTC. This rearrangement joins TRBV7-9 to TRBJ2-7, with D hard to call. CDR1 SEHNR and CDR2 FQNEAQ come from the germline V gene (reference sequence). This CDR3 has 12 amino acids. Trimming pared 5 bases from V and 3 bases from J, leaving 8 bases between.

The chain carries TRBV10-2 and TRBJ2-1; possibly TRBD2 for D (5 bases). There are 19 residues in the CDR3. With 7 bases removed from V and 0 bases from J, the gap between germline ends came to 25 bases. Per the germline V gene, CDR1 is WSHSY and CDR2 is SAAADI. The CDR3 region is CASITPSTLGVTSYNEQFF. The CDR3 nucleotides read TGCGCCAGCATCACACCCTCCACCCTCGGGGTAACCTCCTACAATGAGCAGTTCTTC.

The chain combines TRBV6-1 with TRBJ1-2; 8 positions match TRBD1. V shed 11 bases, J shed 2 bases, and the junction held 7 bases outside the gene matches. This CDR3 has 13 residues. Germline loops: CDR1 MNHNS, CDR2 SASEGT. CDR3 sequence: CASKTGENYGYTF. CDR3 in DNA: TGTGCCTCAAAGACAGGGGAAAACTATGGCTACACCTTC.

The chain recombines TRBV28 with TRBJ2-7; TRBD2 matches 9 bases. The CDR3 has 15 residues. Looked up from germline, CDR1 is MDHEN and CDR2 is SYDVKM. V trimming: 3 bases; J trimming: 0 bases; junction bases outside the gene matches: 3. The CDR3 region is CASSLPSGISYEQYF. The CDR3 region has the DNA TGTGCCAGCAGTTTGCCTAGCGGGATCTCCTACGAGCAGTACTTC.

This clone came up once. The V call is TRBV5-4, the J call TRBJ2-1; possibly TRBD2 for D (5 bases). Trimming pared 0 bases from V and 8 bases from J, leaving 12 bases between. This CDR3 is built from 14 residues. CDR1 and CDR2 (germline): SGHNT, YYREEE (reference sequence). This chain's CDR3 is CASSLGGKIHEQFF. In nucleotides, the CDR3 is TGTGCCAGCAGCTTGGGAGGGAAGATCCATGAGCAGTTCTTC.

The rearrangement joins TRBV9 to TRBJ2-3; D might be TRBD2 (6 bases). The V end lost 7 bases, the J end lost 2 bases, and 17 bases lay between the germline ends. CDR3 length: 15 amino acids. Germline-derived CDR1 and CDR2 are SGDLS and YYNGEE. The CDR3 coding sequence is TGTGCCAGCGGGCCATGGAGGGTTCCCACAGATACGCAGTATTTT. It translates to CASGPWRVPTDTQYF.

This chain links TRBV6-6 with TRBJ2-1; possible D gene TRBD2, 5 bases. Germline V lookup: CDR1 MNHNY, CDR2 SVGAGI (reference sequence). The V end was cut by 6 bases, the J end by 5 bases, with 17 bases between. The CDR3 runs to 15 residues. As DNA, the CDR3 is TGTGCCAGCAGCCTCTTTCCGGACTGGGACAATGAGCAGTTCTTC. As protein: CASSLFPDWDNEQFF.

The J gene is TRBJ2-1, the V gene TRBV11-2, with D possibly TRBD2 on 5 matching bases. V was cut by 2 bases and J by 7 bases, with 9 bases left in between. CDR1 and CDR2 from the germline V gene are SGHAT and FQNNGV. The CDR3 has 13 amino acids. CDR3 sequence: CASSLRDWNEQFF. The CDR3, as DNA: TGTGCCAGCAGCTTACGGGATTGGAATGAGCAGTTCTTC. Using reference TRBV11-2 and TRBJ2-1 for the parts outside the CDR3, the full variable domain is EAGVAQSPRYKIIEKRQSVAFWCNPISGHATLYWYQQILGQGPKLLIQFQNNGVVDDSQLPKDRFSAERLKGVDSTLKIQPAKLEDSAVYLCASSLRDWNEQFFGPGTRLTVL.

The V call is TRBV7-7, the J call TRBJ2-5; 7 positions match TRBD1. This CDR3 comprises 15 residues. CDR1 SSHAT and CDR2 FNYEAQ come from the germline V gene (reference sequence). Unmatched junction bases numbered 7, after V lost 1 base and J lost 5 bases. The CDR3 sequence is CASSLGPGGRETQYF. CDR3 sequence (DNA): TGTGCCAGCAGCTTAGGTCCAGGGGGAAGGGAGACCCAGTACTTC.

The chain links TRBV7-6 to TRBJ1-1; D remains ambiguous. The V gene lost 5 bases and the J gene lost 0 bases, with 19 bases spanning the gap. The CDR3 totals 17 residues. The germline V gene has CDR1 SGHVS and CDR2 FNYEAQ. The CDR3 nucleotides are TGTGCCAGCAGCCCGTCGGCGGTAAGACCACTGAACACTGAAGCTTTCTTT. Amino acids: CASSPSAVRPLNTEAFF.